A selection of T cell receptor beta chains follows, all from one sample in a study of Ad26.COV2.S vaccination and SARS-CoV-2 variants. TCRdb keeps only in-frame clones here, not all; method: immunoSEQ multiplex PCR. The sample has about 280,000 clones, about 90% seen once; the top ten hold about 3.5%. Sequencing was performed on peripheral blood, taken in a trial of Ad26.COV2.S vaccine versus placebo. All receptors derive from a person aged 18-65 years who received the Ad26.COV2.S COVID-19 vaccine or a placebo. The CDR3 runs from the conserved cysteine through the conserved F or W. A D gene is named only where the DNA matches it firmly. The size field is filled for only some rows; it gives once, few, many or a size class.

clone_size	d_call	v_call	j_call	cdr3_aa	cdr3_nt
NA	TRBD1	TRBV11-2	TRBJ2-2	CASSSRRQGMTGELFF	TGTGCCAGCAGCTCCCGAAGACAGGGGATGACCGGGGAGCTGTTTTTT
NA	NA	TRBV4-2	TRBJ2-7	CASSQAGAGTAYEQYF	TGTGCCAGCAGCCAAGCCGGGGCAGGGACGGCCTACGAGCAGTACTTC
NA	TRBD2	TRBV10-3	TRBJ2-7	CAISGLAERYEQYF	TGTGCCATCAGCGGACTAGCGGAACGCTACGAGCAGTACTTC
NA	TRBD1	TRBV27	TRBJ2-1	CASSRQGDNEQFF	TGTGCCAGCAGTCGACAGGGCGACAATGAGCAGTTCTTC
NA	NA	TRBV7-9	TRBJ1-1	CASSLGPRGEAFF	TGTGCCAGCAGCTTGGGCCCACGGGGTGAAGCTTTCTTT
NA	NA	TRBV7-9	TRBJ2-7	CASSLAGANYEQYF	TGTGCCAGCAGCTTAGCGGGGGCTAACTACGAGCAGTACTTC
NA	NA	TRBV7-9	TRBJ2-7	CASSLAFSYEQYF	TGTGCCAGCAGCTTAGCGTTCAGTTACGAGCAGTACTTC
NA	TRBD1	TRBV29-1	TRBJ2-6	CSVLLQGQSNVLTF	TGCAGCGTTCTTCTACAGGGACAGTCTAACGTCCTGACTTTC
NA	NA	TRBV5-1	TRBJ2-7	CASSLEAPPYEQYF	TGCGCCAGCAGCTTGGAAGCCCCCCCCTACGAGCAGTACTTC
NA	NA	TRBV10-3	TRBJ1-2	CAISTGKYGYTF	TGTGCCATCAGTACAGGAAAATATGGCTACACCTTC
NA	NA	TRBV7-2	TRBJ2-2	CASTPMAPGELFF	TGTGCCAGCACTCCCATGGCCCCCGGGGAGCTGTTTTTT
NA	NA	TRBV11-3	TRBJ2-5	CASSPGQGPQETQYF	TGTGCCAGCAGCCCAGGGCAGGGCCCACAAGAGACCCAGTACTTC
few	NA	TRBV6-5	TRBJ2-7	CASSRVASYEQYF	TGTGCCAGCAGCCGAGTGGCCTCCTACGAGCAGTACTTC
NA	NA	TRBV7-2	TRBJ2-5	CASSQLSTVQETQYF	TGTGCCAGCAGCCAGCTGTCTACGGTCCAAGAGACCCAGTACTTC
few	NA	TRBV11-2	TRBJ1-6	CASSAGGGSYNSPLHF	TGTGCCAGCAGCGCCGGCGGGGGCAGCTATAATTCACCCCTCCACTTT
NA	NA	TRBV18	TRBJ1-1	CASSSYGDTEAFF	TGTGCCAGCTCCTCCTATGGCGACACTGAAGCTTTCTTT
NA	NA	TRBV5-8	TRBJ1-5	CASSLRAFYQPQHF	TGTGCCAGCAGCTTGCGGGCCTTTTATCAGCCCCAGCATTTT
once	NA	TRBV27	TRBJ2-7	CASSLSRTAEQYF	TGTGCCAGCAGTTTATCCCGGACAGCCGAGCAGTACTTC
NA	TRBD1	TRBV2	TRBJ1-1	CASSEGTGRPPAFF	TGTGCCAGCAGTGAAGGGACAGGTCGTCCGCCAGCTTTCTTT
once	NA	TRBV7-2	TRBJ2-5	CASSAPSFLETQYF	TGTGCCAGCAGCGCTCCTAGCTTTTTAGAGACCCAGTACTTC
NA	NA	TRBV19	TRBJ1-2	CASSDRYYGYTF	TGTGCCAGTAGTGACAGATACTATGGCTACACCTTC
NA	TRBD1	TRBV4-3	TRBJ1-4	CASSQDRGGGFEKLFF	TGCGCCAGCAGCCAAGACCGGGGAGGGGGCTTTGAAAAACTGTTTTTT
NA	NA	TRBV5-6	TRBJ1-2	CASSLDRNYGYTF	TGTGCCAGCAGCTTGGACAGGAACTATGGCTACACCTTC
NA	TRBD2	TRBV5-1	TRBJ2-2	CASSLGGLGLSGELFF	TGCGCCAGCAGCTTGGGTGGACTAGGGCTCTCCGGGGAGCTGTTTTTT
few	NA	TRBV7-2	TRBJ1-5	CASSLRGDQPQHF	TGTGCCAGCAGCTTAAGGGGCGATCAGCCCCAGCATTTT
NA	NA	TRBV11-3	TRBJ2-7	CASSPPHSYEQYF	TGTGCCAGCAGTCCCCCCCATAGCTACGAGCAGTACTTC
NA	NA	TRBV7-9	TRBJ1-5	CASSLSENQPQHF	TGTGCCAGCAGCTTATCTGAAAATCAGCCCCAGCATTTT
NA	TRBD1	TRBV10-3	TRBJ1-2	CAISEERTGSYGYTF	TGTGCCATCAGTGAAGAGCGGACAGGGAGCTATGGCTACACCTTC
NA	TRBD1	TRBV15	TRBJ1-5	CATSPPSGRGENQPQHF	TGTGCCACCAGCCCCCCTTCGGGCAGGGGGGAAAATCAGCCCCAGCATTTT
NA	TRBD1	TRBV10-3	TRBJ2-2	CAIRRGQGAAGELFF	TGTGCCATCAGACGCGGACAGGGGGCGGCCGGGGAGCTGTTTTTT
NA	NA	TRBV3-1/TRBV3-2	TRBJ2-7	CASTQTGKGYEQYF	TGTGCCAGCACCCAAACAGGGAAGGGGTACGAGCAGTACTTC
NA	NA	TRBV7-9	TRBJ2-1	CASSPGGSSYNEQFF	TGTGCCAGCAGCCCAGGGGGGAGCTCCTACAATGAGCAGTTCTTC
NA	TRBD2	TRBV7-3	TRBJ2-3	CASSATSGSSDTQYF	TGTGCCAGCAGCGCGACTAGCGGGTCTTCAGATACGCAGTATTTT
NA	TRBD2	TRBV19	TRBJ2-3	CASSAQSGGYTDTQYF	TGTGCCAGTAGTGCACAAAGCGGGGGGTACACAGATACGCAGTATTTT
NA	NA	TRBV19	TRBJ1-1	CASSIRTENTEAFF	TGTGCCAGTAGTATAAGGACCGAGAACACTGAAGCTTTCTTT
NA	NA	TRBV7-2	TRBJ1-3	CASIETGSGNTIYF	TGTGCCAGCATAGAGACAGGCTCTGGAAACACCATATATTTT
NA	NA	TRBV10-1	TRBJ2-2	CASTPSDTGELFF	TGCGCCAGCACCCCCTCGGACACCGGGGAGCTGTTTTTT
NA	NA	TRBV24-1	TRBJ2-1	CATSDSGPSDEQFF	TGTGCCACCAGTGATTCTGGGCCCTCGGATGAGCAGTTCTTC
NA	TRBD1	TRBV6-5	TRBJ1-2	CASSYSSQGAWYGYTF	TGTGCCAGCAGTTACTCCAGTCAGGGGGCATGGTATGGCTACACCTTC
NA	TRBD1	TRBV7-2	TRBJ1-3	CASSPGTGSGNTIYF	TGTGCCAGCAGCCCGGGGACAGGGTCAGGAAACACCATATATTTT
NA	NA	TRBV5-5	TRBJ2-1	CASSFWDNYNEQFF	TGTGCCAGCAGCTTTTGGGACAACTACAATGAGCAGTTCTTC
NA	NA	TRBV2	TRBJ1-2	CASSEKAGKGGYTF	TGTGCCAGCAGTGAAAAGGCAGGGAAAGGTGGCTACACCTTC
NA	NA	TRBV4-1	TRBJ1-5	CASSPGGQPQHF	TGCGCCAGCAGCCCAGGTGGCCAGCCCCAGCATTTT
once	TRBD1	TRBV5-6	TRBJ1-2	CASSSGQGDYGYTF	TGTGCCAGCAGCTCCGGACAGGGGGACTATGGCTACACCTTC
few	NA	TRBV6-1	TRBJ1-5	CASSYVGENQPQHF	TGTGCCAGCAGTTATGTGGGGGAAAATCAGCCCCAGCATTTT
NA	TRBD1	TRBV6-2/TRBV6-3	TRBJ2-5	CASSRRPSGGIETQYF	TGTGCCAGCAGTCGAAGACCCTCAGGGGGTATTGAGACCCAGTACTTC
NA	NA	TRBV6-2/TRBV6-3	TRBJ2-1	CASSHDLTAYNEQFF	TGTGCCAGCAGTCACGATCTAACTGCCTACAATGAGCAGTTCTTC
NA	NA	TRBV7-2	TRBJ1-6	CASSLVVGANSPLHF	TGTGCCAGCAGCTTAGTGGTAGGAGCCAATTCACCCCTCCACTTT
NA	TRBD1	TRBV7-2	TRBJ2-3	CASSHQDRASTDTQYF	TGTGCCAGCAGCCATCAAGACAGGGCAAGCACAGATACGCAGTATTTT
NA	NA	TRBV4-1	TRBJ2-2	CASSQDKGDTGELFF	TGCGCCAGCAGCCAAGATAAGGGGGACACCGGGGAGCTGTTTTTT
NA	TRBD1	TRBV6-2/TRBV6-3	TRBJ2-1	CASSYSKPDRARSREQFF	TGTGCCAGCAGTTACTCGAAGCCAGACAGGGCTCGTTCTCGTGAGCAGTTCTTC
NA	TRBD1	TRBV9	TRBJ1-1	CASSARDRAWTEAFF	TGTGCCAGCAGCGCCCGGGACAGGGCATGGACTGAAGCTTTCTTT
NA	NA	TRBV27	TRBJ2-7	CASSLFRGAYEQYF	TGTGCCAGCAGTTTATTTAGGGGCGCCTACGAGCAGTACTTC
NA	NA	TRBV19	TRBJ1-2	CASSIKGDNGYTF	TGTGCCAGTAGTATTAAAGGGGATAATGGCTACACCTTC
NA	TRBD2	TRBV9	TRBJ2-1	CASSAISGNSYNEQFF	TGTGCCAGCAGCGCAATTAGCGGGAACTCCTACAATGAGCAGTTCTTC
NA	NA	TRBV7-6	TRBJ2-1	CASSLRAGSNEQFF	TGTGCCAGCAGCTTACGGGCGGGGAGCAATGAGCAGTTCTTC
NA	NA	TRBV30	TRBJ1-5	CAWSGGGNQPQHF	TGTGCCTGGAGTGGGGGGGGGAATCAGCCCCAGCATTTT